This T cell receptor (beta chain) was captured by sequencing in a study of early T cells in non-severe SARS-CoV-2 infection. Study-wide background: Sequenced material consisted of bulk RNA (from unsorted whole blood), and chains were unpaired. Study-wide results and caveats: Matching against VDJdb likely underestimated virus-specific expansions, favoring anti-spike CD8.

Individual cDNA molecules were tagged with unique molecular identifiers. TCRdb recomputed calls from the 5' RACE reads with MiXCR, one row per CDR3 protein. Counted here are more than 65,000 distinct CDR3 sequences, roughly an eighth occurring once; the ten biggest clones make up roughly 2.5%. The CDR3 extends over 16 amino acids. Germline V gene sequence: CDR1 SGDLS, CDR2 YYNGEE. This clonotype was seen at least ten times. Antigen unknown. The junction does not match germline at one end; this may be a read error. The sequencing used whole blood, collected at baseline. The chain combines TRBV9 with TRBJ2-1; 7 nucleotides match TRBD2. The clonotype originates from an adult who was a healthcare worker with PCR-confirmed SARS-CoV-2 infection or an uninfected control (not recorded which). In nucleotides, the CDR3 is TGTGTCAGCAGCCCTCATACTAGCGTAGGGTACAATGAGCAGTTCTTC. Protein product: CVSSPHTSVGYNEQFF.